This T cell receptor beta chain was found in a study of post-analysis software for immune sequencing data. This CDR3 is built from 14 residues. Germline V gene data show CDR1 as SQVTM and CDR2 as ANQGSEA. Incorporated into the TCR beta cDNA libraries were unique molecular identifiers, which served to reduce PCR and sequencing biases. cDNA molecules numbering roughly 0.5 million came from roughly 1 to 10 million T cells. TCRdb re-called the PCR reads with MiXCR, one entry per CDR3 protein. The table has about half a million distinct CDR3 sequences, 40% to 55% seen once. General observations from the study: Among 5 or 6 TRBV segments more frequent in patients than controls were TRBV5-6, TRBV5-1 and TRBV20-1.

Details on this clonotype: Its target is unknown. The junction shows a germline mismatch at one end, possibly a read error.

Source material: blood. V usage is TRBV29-1 and J usage is TRBJ2-1, with D unresolved. This receptor was taken from a girl aged 10-17 years with multiple sclerosis. The CDR3, as DNA: TGCAGCGTTGAAGGTCAGGCGGTCAACAATGAGCAGTCCTTC. Amino acid sequence: CSVEGQAVNNEQSF.